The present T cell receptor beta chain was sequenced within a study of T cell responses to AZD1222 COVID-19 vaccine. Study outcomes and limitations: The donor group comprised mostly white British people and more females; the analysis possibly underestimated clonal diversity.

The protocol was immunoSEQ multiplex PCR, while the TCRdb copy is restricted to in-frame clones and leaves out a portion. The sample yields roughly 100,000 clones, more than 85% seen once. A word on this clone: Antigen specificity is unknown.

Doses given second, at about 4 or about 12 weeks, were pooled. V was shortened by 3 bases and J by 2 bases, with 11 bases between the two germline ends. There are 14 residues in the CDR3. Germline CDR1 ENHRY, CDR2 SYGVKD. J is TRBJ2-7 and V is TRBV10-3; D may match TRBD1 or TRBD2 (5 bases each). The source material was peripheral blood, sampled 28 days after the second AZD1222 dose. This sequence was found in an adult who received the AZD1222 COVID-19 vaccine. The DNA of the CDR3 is TGTGCCATCAGTGAAGTAGGGACCACCTACGAGCAGTACTTC. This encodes CAISEVGTTYEQYF.